This passage covers 19 T cell receptor beta chains from one sample sequenced in a study of PD-1 blockade in classical Hodgkin lymphoma. Described time point: cycle 4 day 1 (C4D1), after 5 to 7 weeks of nivolumab. The patients all showed relapse after autologous stem cell transplantation, while their brentuximab vedotin exposure varied. Profiling relied on immunoSEQ multiplex PCR, and the TCRdb table lists in-frame clones only, not all of them. This repertoire shows about 92,000 clones, 83% found once; its top ten account for 17%. Material: peripheral blood mononuclear cells (PBMCs), obtained before the fourth cycle of nivolumab. Receptor source: a human donor with classical Hodgkin lymphoma.

The chain is built from TRBV19 and TRBJ2-2; 7 nucleotides match TRBD2. The V gene's germline CDR1 is LNHDA and CDR2 SQIVND (reference sequence). This CDR3 is built from 14 residues. The J segment lost 4 bases and the V segment lost 3 bases, leaving 2 bases of the junction unmatched. In nucleotides, the CDR3 is TGTGCCAGTAGTATGACGGGGGGCACCGGGGAGCTGTTTTTT. Translation gives CASSMTGGTGELFF.

The chain employs TRBV6-5 and TRBJ1-2, with D perhaps matching TRBD1 (5 bases). CDR1 and CDR2 from the germline V gene are MNHEY and SVGAGI. This CDR3 contains 14 residues. V lost 0 bases to trimming and J lost 2 bases, with 7 bases between them. The CDR3 nucleotides read TGTGCCAGCAGTTACTCGGGGGTAAACTATGGCTACACCTTC. Translated: CASSYSGVNYGYTF.

The gene calls are TRBV5-1 and TRBJ2-7; D perhaps matches TRBD1 (7 bases). The V and J ends lost 4 bases and 5 bases respectively, with 19 bases between them. There are 15 residues in the CDR3. Looked up from germline, CDR1 is SGHRS and CDR2 is YFSETQ. CDR3 amino acids: CASSGGQRVVDEQYF. In DNA, the CDR3 is TGCGCCAGCAGCGGGGGACAGCGGGTCGTGGACGAGCAGTACTTC.

The rearrangement links TRBV7-9 to TRBJ1-1; perhaps TRBD1 as D (5 bases). Trimming left V 7 bases short and J 1 base short, with 10 bases between. CDR1 is SEHNR and CDR2 is FQNEAQ in the germline V gene (reference sequence). The CDR3 contains 13 residues. CDR3 amino acids: CASNQGGNTEAFF. The CDR3 coding sequence is TGTGCCAGCAACCAGGGTGGGAACACTGAAGCTTTCTTT.

This clone was seen only once. CDR3 amino acids: CASTGRGARGYGYTF. The CDR3 bases are TGCGCCAGCACCGGACGGGGGGCGCGGGGCTATGGCTACACCTTC. This sequence joins TRBV10-2 and TRBJ1-2; perhaps TRBD1 as D (6 bases). V lost 7 bases to trimming and J lost 4 bases, with 19 bases between them. CDR3 size: 15 residues. CDR1 and CDR2 (germline): WSHSY, SAAADI.

The V and J genes are TRBV19 and TRBJ1-1; 7 nucleotides agree with TRBD1. Per germline, CDR1 LNHDA and CDR2 SQIVND (reference sequence). The ends lost 3 bases at V and 0 bases at J; junction bases unmatched: 7. The CDR3 covers 16 residues. CDR3 sequence reads: CASSIPRGGLNTEAFF. DNA of the CDR3: TGTGCCAGTAGTATCCCCCGAGGGGGCTTGAACACTGAAGCTTTCTTT.

This chain joins TRBV28 and TRBJ1-5; tentative D call: TRBD1 (5 bases). The CDR3 has 15 amino acids. The germline V gene encodes CDR1 MDHEN and CDR2 SYDVKM. V lost 6 bases and J lost 9, with 21 bases in between. CDR3 DNA: TGTGCCAGCAGCCCGGGGGACCGAGTGGGGCCGCCCCAGCATTTT. It translates to CASSPGDRVGPPQHF.

This chain uses TRBV7-9 with TRBJ1-4; D not resolved. CDR3 size: 16 residues. Between the trimmed V and J ends, which lost 2 bases and 6 bases, there was a span of 16 bases. The germline V gene encodes CDR1 SEHNR and CDR2 FQNEAQ (reference sequence). The CDR3 here is CASSLFALGSDEKLFF. DNA of the CDR3: TGTGCCAGCAGCTTATTTGCGCTGGGGTCGGATGAAAAACTGTTTTTT. The full variable domain, in which reference TRBV7-9 and TRBJ1-4 provide the parts outside the CDR3, is DTGVSQNPRHKITKRGQNVTFRCDPISEHNRLYWYRQTLGQGPEFLTYFQNEAQLEKSRLLSDRFSAERPKGSFSTLEIQRTEQGDSAMYLCASSLFALGSDEKLFFGSGTQLSVL.

J is TRBJ1-5 and V is TRBV6-6, with no clear D. The V end lost 6 bases, the J end lost 3 bases, and 9 bases lay between the germline ends. This CDR3 is 13 amino acids long. Germline-derived CDR1 and CDR2 are MNHNY and SVGAGI (reference sequence). The CDR3 DNA follows: TGTGCCAGCAGCCCCGATAACAATCAGCCCCAGCATTTT. This encodes CASSPDNNQPQHF.

This clone appeared a single time. The rearrangement links TRBV4-1 to TRBJ2-5; 13 nucleotides line up with TRBD2. The J call is doubtful: the DNA matches TRBJ2-7 better. CDR1 is MGHRA, CDR2 YSYEKL, per germline. The CDR3 runs 15 residues. CDR3 sequence reads: CASRRTSGSSYEQYF. The CDR3 DNA follows: TGCGCCAGCAGGCGGACTAGCGGGAGTTCCTACGAGCAGTACTTC.

The rearrangement joins TRBV4-3 to TRBJ1-1, with D uncertain. In germline, CDR1 is LGHNA, CDR2 YSLEER. This CDR3 is 16 amino acids long. With 1 base removed from V and 2 bases from J, the gap between germline ends came to 14 bases. The DNA for the CDR3 is TGCGCCAGCAGCCAAGTTGTTGGCAGAACCAACACTGAAGCTTTCTTT. Translated: CASSQVVGRTNTEAFF.

The table lists this clone with a few counts. The CDR3 DNA sequence: TGCAGTGCCGTGGGACCGGACCTAGCTTTCTTT. Amino acids: CSAVGPDLAFF. J is TRBJ1-1 and V is TRBV20-1, with a weak D call TRBD1 (5 bases). V dropped 6 bases and J dropped 10 bases, with 15 bases sitting between them. Germline CDR1 reads DFQATT; CDR2 reads SNEGSKA (reference sequence). This CDR3 has 11 amino acids.

The CDR3 DNA sequence: TGTGCCAGCAGCTTAGCGCTCGGATTGGAGAACACTGAAGCTTTCTTT. Translating it yields CASSLALGLENTEAFF. The chain couples TRBV7-6 to TRBJ1-1; D unclear. This CDR3 contains 16 residues. Trimming pared 0 bases from V and 1 base from J, leaving 12 bases between. In germline, CDR1 is SGHVS, CDR2 FNYEAQ.

The chain joins TRBV6-1 to TRBJ2-1; D may correspond to TRBD1 or TRBD2 (5 bases each). Per germline, CDR1 MNHNS and CDR2 SASEGT. Trimming pared 4 bases from V and 0 bases from J, leaving 16 bases between. The CDR3 is made up of 17 amino acids. The CDR3 is CASSVASGTSSYNEQFF. CDR3 sequence (DNA): TGTGCCAGCAGTGTAGCGTCGGGGACGAGCTCCTACAATGAGCAGTTCTTC.

CDR3 DNA: TGTGCCAGCAGCTTAGAACCCGCTCAGACCCAGTACTTC. It is translated as CASSLEPAQTQYF. The chain links TRBV7-2 to TRBJ2-5; D remains unclear. Trimming removed 1 base from V and 6 bases from J, with 9 bases in between. The length of the CDR3 is 13 residues. Looked up from germline, CDR1 is SGHTA and CDR2 is FQGNSA.

The genes are TRBV15 and TRBJ2-6; D tentatively reads TRBD1 or TRBD2 (5 bases each). The germline V and J ends were trimmed by 5 bases and 3 bases, with 20 bases remaining between them. The CDR3 has 18 residues. Germline V gene lookup returns CDR1 LNHNV and CDR2 YYDKDF (reference sequence). CDR3 bases: TGTGCCACCAGCCCCCGGGGCCAGCTTCGGGGTGGGGCCAACGTCCTGACTTTC. This encodes CATSPRGQLRGGANVLTF.

This chain uses TRBV5-4 with TRBJ1-2; perhaps TRBD1 as D (5 bases). Germline assignment: CDR1 SGHNT and CDR2 YYREEE (reference sequence). CDR3 length: 13 amino acids. Between the trimmed V and J ends, which lost 2 bases and 8 bases, there was a span of 13 bases. CDR3 sequence: CASSFKTAYGYTF. The DNA for the CDR3 is TGTGCCAGCAGCTTTAAGACAGCATACGGCTACACCTTC.

The chain employs TRBV7-7 and TRBJ2-3; maybe TRBD1 (6 bases). Trimming left V 4 bases short and J 3 bases short, with 8 bases between. CDR1 SSHAT and CDR2 FNYEAQ come from the germline V gene (reference sequence). This CDR3 has 13 residues. The CDR3 bases are TGTGCCAGCAGCTCAACAGGGACAGATACGCAGTATTTT. Its protein product is CASSSTGTDTQYF.

This clone was counted between two and nine times. The chain carries TRBV4-2 and TRBJ2-7; 9 bases match TRBD2. Germline V gene data show CDR1 as LGHNA and CDR2 as YNFKEQ. V was pared by 0 bases and J by 6 bases, with 6 bases of the junction left unmatched. The CDR3 totals 15 residues. The CDR3 DNA reads TGTGCCAGCAGCCAAGACCCGGGACTAGCAGGCGAGCAGTACTTC. Translating it yields CASSQDPGLAGEQYF.